The 21 T cell receptor beta chains below were found in one sample sequenced in a study of cytomegalovirus exposure and HLA in healthy donors. In the PCR, 60 Vbeta and 13 Jbeta primers were used. Assay used: immunoSEQ multiplex PCR; TCRdb lists only in-frame clones, some missing. The repertoire includes about 140,000 clones, roughly 79% of them detected once, and 1.5% to 2.5% sits in the top ten. Sequencing input: PBMCs. These TCRs come from a woman aged 40 to 50 in good health and CMV-seronegative.

The CDR3 loop reads CASSVEGSAEHTIYF. The CDR3 DNA reads as TGTGCCAGCAGCGTAGAAGGCAGCGCGGAGCACACCATATATTTT. The chain is built from TRBV9 and TRBJ1-3; D gene unclear. From germline, CDR1 is SGDLS and CDR2 YYNGEE. V lost 0 bases and J 8 bases, leaving 15 bases between the germline ends. This CDR3 comprises 15 residues.

This clone was observed a few times. This chain connects TRBV28 to TRBJ1-2; 7 positions match TRBD1. In germline, CDR1 is MDHEN, CDR2 SYDVKM. This CDR3 has 13 amino acids. With 6 bases clipped from V and 12 bases from J, the junction kept 13 bases outside the gene matches. This CDR3 reads CASRTPEQGSHTF. CDR3 sequence (DNA): TGTGCCAGCAGAACGCCCGAACAGGGGAGTCACACCTTC.

V gene TRBV7-9 combines with J gene TRBJ2-5; unclear D gene. The germline V gene has CDR1 SEHNR and CDR2 FQNEAQ (reference sequence). With 1 base removed from V and 2 bases from J, the gap between germline ends came to 14 bases. CDR3 length: 16 amino acids. DNA of the CDR3: TGTGCCAGCAGCTTAGTTCGTCAGTCGGGTCAAGAGACCCAGTACTTC. Translating gives CASSLVRQSGQETQYF.

The V gene is TRBV28, the J gene TRBJ2-7; TRBD2 matches 10 bases. The CDR3 sequence is 15 residues long. After removal of 6 bases from V and 5 bases from J, the junction contained 10 bases not matched to a gene. CDR1 and CDR2 from the germline V gene are MDHEN and SYDVKM. CDR3: CASRESGLAFHEQYF. CDR3 DNA: TGTGCCAGCAGGGAGTCGGGACTAGCGTTCCACGAGCAGTACTTC.

V is TRBV19 and J is TRBJ2-1; TRBD2 agrees at 11 bases. Germline CDR1 LNHDA, CDR2 SQIVND (reference sequence). CDR3 length: 13 residues. The V and J ends lost 5 bases and 9 bases, in that order; junction bases with no gene match: 3. CDR3 sequence reads: CASSYGLAGEQFF. CDR3 nucleotide sequence: TGTGCCAGTAGTTACGGACTAGCGGGTGAGCAGTTCTTC.

V is TRBV11-2 and J is TRBJ1-5; 7 nucleotides line up with TRBD1. CDR3 length equals 15 residues. V gave up 5 bases and J gave up 0 bases; unmatched junction bases: 4. Germline loops: CDR1 SGHAT, CDR2 FQNNGV. The CDR3: CASSLGQYSNQPQHF. The CDR3 bases are TGTGCCAGCAGCCTGGGACAGTATAGCAATCAGCCCCAGCATTTT.

The chain employs TRBV7-2 and TRBJ2-1, with D maybe TRBD2 (6 bases). The CDR3 length is 13 residues. CDR1 and CDR2 (germline): SGHTA, FQGNSA. With 4 bases removed from V and 5 bases from J, the gap between germline ends came to 9 bases. The CDR3 region has the DNA TGTGCCAGCAGCTCCGGGACTGACAATGAGCAGTTCTTC. This codes for CASSSGTDNEQFF. The full variable domain, rest sourced from reference TRBV7-2 and TRBJ2-1, is GAGVSQSPSNKVTEKGKDVELRCDPISGHTALYWYRQSLGQGLEFLIYFQGNSAPDKSGLPSDRFSAERTGGSVSTLTIQRTQQEDSAVYLCASSSGTDNEQFFGPGTRLTVL.

V and J are TRBV7-9 and TRBJ2-5, with 7 nucleotides matching TRBD2. V trimming: 8 bases; J trimming: 4 bases; junction bases outside the gene matches: 10. Germline V lookup: CDR1 SEHNR, CDR2 FQNEAQ (reference sequence). This CDR3 is built from 14 residues. The CDR3 protein is CASLWGGGRETQYF. The DNA of the CDR3 is TGTGCCAGCCTATGGGGTGGCGGGAGAGAGACCCAGTACTTC. Full variable domain (remainder filled in from reference TRBV7-9 and TRBJ2-5): DTGVSQNPRHKITKRGQNVTFRCDPISEHNRLYWYRQTLGQGPEFLTYFQNEAQLEKSRLLSDRFSAERPKGSFSTLEIQRTEQGDSAMYLCASLWGGGRETQYFGPGTRLLVL.

The V and J genes are TRBV19 and TRBJ1-1, with 8 bases aligning to TRBD1. The CDR3 runs to 14 residues. CDR1 LNHDA and CDR2 SQIVND come from the germline V gene (reference sequence). V gave up 4 bases and J gave up 1 base; unmatched junction bases: 2. The CDR3 region has the DNA TGTGCCAGTAGTAGGACAGGGAGGAACACTGAAGCTTTCTTT. Amino acid sequence: CASSRTGRNTEAFF.

The chain employs TRBV28 and TRBJ2-2; 7 bases line up with TRBD1. The CDR3 sequence is 14 residues long. CDR1 is MDHEN, CDR2 SYDVKM, per germline. The V gene end was trimmed by 8 bases and the J gene end by 1 base; junction bases not matched to a gene: 4. The CDR3: CASLRDRNTGELFF. The CDR3 region has the DNA TGTGCCAGCCTCCGGGACAGGAACACCGGGGAGCTGTTTTTT.

This sequence joins TRBV19 and TRBJ2-3; the match to TRBD2 covers 8 bases. CDR1 and CDR2 (germline): LNHDA, SQIVND (reference sequence). V was pared by 9 bases and J by 3 bases, with 11 bases of the junction left unmatched. There are 15 residues in the CDR3. The CDR3 loop reads CASRRSGRRTDTQYF. DNA for the CDR3: TGTGCCAGCCGTCGGAGCGGGAGAAGAACAGATACGCAGTATTTT.

This clone was recorded a few times. The CDR3 spells CASSERTSGVSSYEQYF. The CDR3 DNA is TGTGCCAGCAGTGAACGGACTAGCGGGGTGAGCTCCTACGAGCAGTACTTC. The J gene is TRBJ2-7, the V gene TRBV6-1; 12 bases are shared with TRBD2. The CDR3 is 17 amino acids. Germline V gene lookup returns CDR1 MNHNS and CDR2 SASEGT. After removal of 2 bases from V and 0 bases from J, the junction contained 5 bases not matched to a gene.

DNA of the CDR3: TGTGCCAGCAGTTTATCTAGCGGGGGTCGCTACGAGCAGTACTTC. Translating gives CASSLSSGGRYEQYF. The chain uses TRBV28 and TRBJ2-7; 10 positions agree with TRBD2. The trim removed 1 base at V and 3 bases at J, leaving 3 bases unmatched. This CDR3 contains 15 residues. CDR1 and CDR2 (germline): MDHEN, SYDVKM.

As DNA, the CDR3 is TGTGCCAGCAGAGATATAGCGGAGAGCTCCTACGAGCAGTACTTC. Its translation is CASRDIAESSYEQYF. The rearrangement joins TRBV2 to TRBJ2-7; D might be TRBD2 (6 bases). This CDR3 region has 15 residues. Per germline, CDR1 SNHLY and CDR2 FYNNEI. V was pared by 6 bases and J by 0 bases, with 15 bases between.

The rearrangement joins TRBV28 to TRBJ2-5, with 8 bases that match TRBD2. The germline V gene has CDR1 MDHEN and CDR2 SYDVKM. Trimming removed 3 bases from V and 5 bases from J; junction bases left unmatched: 8. This CDR3 spans 15 amino acids. CDR3 sequence reads: CASSFPAGVRETQYF. The DNA for the CDR3 is TGTGCCAGCAGTTTCCCAGCGGGAGTTCGGGAGACCCAGTACTTC.

This sequence joins TRBV5-1 and TRBJ1-5, with TRBD1 as a possible D gene (6 bases). CDR3 length: 14 amino acids. Trimming took 0 bases from V and 7 from J, leaving 11 bases between them. Per germline, CDR1 SGHRS and CDR2 YFSETQ. CDR3: CASSLGGRGQPQHF. As DNA, the CDR3 is TGCGCCAGCAGCTTGGGAGGCAGGGGCCAGCCCCAGCATTTT.

V usage is TRBV28 and J usage is TRBJ2-7; a possible D gene is TRBD2 (6 bases). The CDR3 length is 14 residues. V lost 8 bases and J 1 base, leaving 15 bases between the germline ends. Per the germline V gene, CDR1 is MDHEN and CDR2 is SYDVKM. CDR3 loop: CASSGRMTSYEQYF. CDR3 bases: TGTGCCAGCTCGGGGAGGATGACGTCCTACGAGCAGTACTTC.

The chain carries TRBV10-1 and TRBJ2-3; no clear D. The CDR3 extends over 14 amino acids. V lost 0 bases, J lost 10 bases, and 14 bases lay in between. CDR1 is WNHNN, CDR2 SYGVQD, per germline (reference sequence). This chain's CDR3 is CASSESGFPGAQYF. In DNA, the CDR3 is TGCGCCAGCAGTGAGTCCGGCTTTCCCGGAGCGCAGTATTTT.

This clone was recorded a few times. The chain combines TRBV10-3 with TRBJ2-5, with 7 bases matching TRBD1. The CDR3 extends over 13 amino acids. Trimming removed 5 bases from V and 4 bases from J; junction bases left unmatched: 4. Germline CDR1 and CDR2: ENHRY and SYGVKD. The CDR3 DNA reads TGTGCCATCAGTTCGACAGGGCGAGAGACCCAGTACTTC. Its protein is CAISSTGRETQYF.

The CDR3 DNA sequence: TGTGCCAGTAGTATTCCCGGGACAGAATACTACGAGCAGTACTTC. Translating it yields CASSIPGTEYYEQYF. The V and J genes are TRBV19 and TRBJ2-7; 7 nucleotides agree with TRBD1. Trimming at V came to 3 bases and at J to 3 bases, leaving 8 bases not matched to a gene. Germline V gives CDR1 LNHDA, CDR2 SQIVND (reference sequence). The CDR3 has 15 residues.

This rearrangement joins TRBV18 to TRBJ1-4, with D perhaps TRBD1 (5 bases). Germline lookup yields CDR1 KGHSH and CDR2 LQKENI. Trimming removed 3 bases at V and 7 bases at J, with 15 bases between. The CDR3 length is 15 residues. The CDR3 DNA reads TGTGCCAGCTCACCTACAGGCCTTTGGCCTGAAAAACTGTTTTTT. Its protein is CASSPTGLWPEKLFF.